The 26 T cell receptor beta chains below were found in one sample sequenced in a study of metastatic and nonmetastatic thyroid tumors. TCRdb reprocessed the PCR reads via MiXCR. Of about 16,000 clones in the sample, around 29% were seen once. Every patient underwent thyroid surgery untreated. Sequenced input: adjacent normal tissue. These TCRs come from a female donor with papillary thyroid cancer or a benign thyroid nodule (not recorded which). Some clones in this sample may be carry-over from other donors' samples.

The chain employs TRBV6-5 and TRBJ2-1, with 13 positions matching TRBD2. The ends lost 2 bases at V and 8 bases at J; junction bases unmatched: 6. The CDR3 has 16 residues. Per germline, CDR1 MNHEY and CDR2 SVGAGI. The CDR3 here is CASSYLRTSGGDEQFF. For the CDR3, the DNA is TGTGCCAGCAGTTACCTACGGACTAGCGGGGGCGATGAGCAGTTCTTC.

This clone appeared a few times. This sequence joins TRBV5-1 and TRBJ2-7; D uncertain. The CDR3 runs to 12 residues. V gave up 1 base and J gave up 4 bases, with 6 bases separating them. Germline V gene sequence: CDR1 SGHRS, CDR2 YFSETQ. The CDR3 region has the DNA TGCGCCAGCAGCTTGACGGATTACGAGCAGTACTTC. This gives the protein CASSLTDYEQYF.

The chain couples TRBV6-5 to TRBJ1-1, with 8 bases that match TRBD1. Germline CDR1 is MNHEY and CDR2 is SVGAGI. V shed 3 bases and J 1 base; nucleotides not matched to a gene: 4. The CDR3 is made up of 15 amino acids. This chain's CDR3 is CASSYLQGGNTEAFF. The CDR3 nucleotides read TGTGCCAGCAGTTATCTACAGGGGGGGAACACTGAAGCTTTCTTT.

The chain recombines TRBV4-3 with TRBJ1-6; D gene ambiguous. CDR3 length equals 15 residues. Germline V gene sequence: CDR1 LGHNA, CDR2 YSLEER. Trimming cost V 4 bases and J 7 bases, with 14 bases left between them. The CDR3 sequence is CASSPLGGSNSPLHF. The CDR3 coding sequence is TGCGCCAGCAGCCCCCTAGGTGGAAGCAATTCACCCCTCCACTTT.

This clone is medium-sized by share. The junction and the germline gene differ at one end; a read error may be behind it. The chain carries TRBV12-3 or TRBV12-4 and TRBJ2-1; 8 bases agree with TRBD1. The CDR3 spans 15 residues. The CDR3 sequence is CVSSFGQGGVNEQFF. CDR3 in DNA: TGTGTCAGCAGTTTCGGACAGGGCGGTGTCAATGAGCAGTTCTTC.

The V call is TRBV28, the J call TRBJ1-2; 7 positions match TRBD1. After removal of 5 bases from V and 4 bases from J, the junction contained 7 bases not matched to a gene. The germline gives CDR1 MDHEN, CDR2 SYDVKM. The CDR3 runs to 14 residues. This chain's CDR3 is CASSPGQSLYGYTF. In DNA form, the CDR3 reads TGTGCCAGCAGTCCGGGACAGAGCCTCTATGGCTACACCTTC.

This clone showed up just a few times. The J gene is TRBJ2-7, the V gene TRBV6-1; TRBD1 agrees at 10 bases. CDR3 length equals 15 residues. Per the germline V gene, CDR1 is MNHNS and CDR2 is SASEGT. V was pared by 6 bases and J by 3 bases, with 8 bases of the junction left unmatched. CDR3 region: CASRGKGQGSYEQYF. In DNA form, the CDR3 reads TGTGCCAGCAGAGGAAAGGGACAGGGGAGCTACGAGCAGTACTTC.

A note on this clone: A much larger clone differs by one base, so this may be a read error. The V call is TRBV12-3 or TRBV12-4, the J call TRBJ2-7; 9 bases are a match to TRBD1. The CDR3 loop spans 12 amino acids. Germline trimming cut 5 bases from V and 7 bases from J; bases unmatched to any gene: 3. CDR3 sequence (DNA): TGTGCCAGCAGTCACAGGGGGCTTGAGCAGTACTTC. The encoded protein is CASSHRGLEQYF.

This clone was observed many times. The V gene is TRBV12-5, the J gene TRBJ2-2, with unresolved D. The length of the CDR3 is 18 residues. Germline loops: CDR1 LGHNT, CDR2 FRNRAP. The ends were cut back, 7 bases at V and 0 bases at J, with 21 bases in the middle. CDR3 DNA: TGTGCTAGTGCCGCAGATCAATGGGGTAGCACGAACACCGGGGAGCTGTTTTTT. It codes for CASAADQWGSTNTGELFF.

This clone occurred a few times. The V gene is TRBV6-2 or TRBV6-3, the J gene TRBJ1-1; 8 nucleotides match TRBD1. CDR1 and CDR2 (germline): MNHEY, SVGEGT. V lost 3 bases and J lost 2; bases outside the gene matches: 2. The CDR3 totals 14 residues. CDR3 loop: CASSYSGGNTEAFF. The CDR3 region has the DNA TGTGCCAGCAGTTATTCAGGGGGCAACACTGAAGCTTTCTTT.

V usage is TRBV7-9 and J usage is TRBJ1-4, with D unclear. Trimming cost V 1 base and J 4 bases, with 7 bases left between them. Germline CDR1 reads SEHNR; CDR2 reads FQNEAQ (reference sequence). CDR3 length: 14 residues. CDR3 DNA: TGTGCCAGCAGCTTAGACAGATTTAATGAAAAACTGTTTTTT. Residues: CASSLDRFNEKLFF.

There are a few counts of this clone. V usage is TRBV6-1 and J usage is TRBJ1-6; D is unresolved. V lost 3 bases and J 4 bases, leaving 13 bases between the germline ends. The germline gives CDR1 MNHNS, CDR2 SASEGT. The CDR3 has 16 residues. CDR3: CASSDSARVYNSPLHF. Written as DNA, the CDR3 is TGTGCCAGCAGTGACTCCGCGCGCGTTTATAATTCACCCCTCCACTTT.

This sequence joins TRBV19 and TRBJ2-1, with 7 bases that match TRBD2. There are 16 residues in the CDR3. Germline trimming cut 6 bases from V and 6 bases from J; bases unmatched to any gene: 14. CDR1 and CDR2 from the germline V gene are LNHDA and SQIVND (reference sequence). The CDR3 protein is CASSPTGGGPRNEQFF. CDR3 bases: TGTGCCAGTAGCCCAACGGGGGGAGGGCCACGCAATGAGCAGTTCTTC.

This clone was observed a handful of times. The V gene is TRBV6-1, the J gene TRBJ2-2, with a possible D match to TRBD1 (6 bases). The CDR3 consists of 14 residues. V was clipped by 8 bases and J by 1 base, with 11 bases between them. Germline CDR1 and CDR2: MNHNS and SASEGT. For the CDR3, the DNA is TGTGCCAGCGTGGGGGCATTGAACACCGGGGAGCTGTTTTTT. Amino acids: CASVGALNTGELFF.

The chain joins TRBV5-1 to TRBJ2-7, with D possibly matching TRBD1 (6 bases). Germline V CDR1 and CDR2: SGHRS, YFSETQ. Trimming took 4 bases from V and 7 from J, leaving 18 bases between them. This CDR3 contains 14 residues. The CDR3 region has the DNA TGCGCCAGCAGCGTGGCAACAGGGTCGAGTGAGCAGTACTTC. Its translation is CASSVATGSSEQYF.

A few counts support this clone. The rearrangement joins TRBV19 to TRBJ1-6, with a weak D call TRBD1 (5 bases). Germline V CDR1 and CDR2: LNHDA, SQIVND (reference sequence). Trimming left V 4 bases short and J 14 bases short, with 21 bases between. CDR3 length: 15 amino acids. The CDR3 bases are TGTGCCAGTAGTACCTGGGGGGGTGAGGGCCTCACCCTCCACTTT. Its protein product is CASSTWGGEGLTLHF. Based on the CDR3 plus reference TRBV19 and TRBJ1-6, the full variable domain is DGGITQSPKYLFRKEGQNVTLSCEQNLNHDAMYWYRQDPGQGLRLIYYSQIVNDFQKGDIAEGYSVSREKKESFPLTVTSAQKNPTAFYLCASSTWGGEGLTLHFGNGTRLTVT.

This chain links TRBV20-1 with TRBJ1-1; 7 bases line up with TRBD1. V dropped 5 bases and J dropped 0; count of bases not matched to a gene: 9. CDR3 length equals 15 residues. Germline CDR1 is DFQATT and CDR2 is SNEGSKA (reference sequence). CDR3 in DNA: TGCAGTGCTTACGGCGGGACAGTCTTGAACACTGAAGCTTTCTTT. It translates to CSAYGGTVLNTEAFF.

J is TRBJ2-7 and V is TRBV20-1; D tentatively fits TRBD1 or TRBD2 (5 bases each). Germline CDR1 reads DFQATT; CDR2 reads SNEGSKA (reference sequence). V was trimmed by 6 bases and J by 2 bases, leaving 14 bases between them. The CDR3 runs to 13 residues. CDR3 DNA: TGCAGTGCCCCCGCGGTGGGGGCCTACGAGCAGTACTTC. It codes for CSAPAVGAYEQYF.

This clone has a handful of counts. The V gene is TRBV28, the J gene TRBJ2-7, with 10 bases matching TRBD2. V lost 0 bases, J lost 4 bases, and 3 bases stayed unmatched. Germline assignment: CDR1 MDHEN and CDR2 SYDVKM. The length of the CDR3 is 15 residues. The CDR3 region is CASSLWVAGGYEQYF. The CDR3 DNA is TGTGCCAGCAGTTTATGGGTAGCGGGGGGTTACGAGCAGTACTTC.

The chain couples TRBV6-1 to TRBJ1-1; D possibly corresponds to TRBD1 (6 bases). The CDR3 length is 13 residues. V was cut by 6 bases and J by 7 bases, with 15 bases left in between. In germline, CDR1 is MNHNS, CDR2 SASEGT. In DNA form, the CDR3 reads TGTGCCAGCAGCCTGGGTGGGGGGCGTGAAGCTTTCTTT. It specifies CASSLGGGREAFF.

This clone was recorded a few times. Germline and junction disagree at one end, which may indicate a read error. This sequence joins TRBV12-3 or TRBV12-4 and TRBJ2-1; TRBD2 agrees at 11 bases. This CDR3 is built from 15 residues. Here the CDR3 reads CASRLPSGGLAEQFF. The CDR3 DNA follows: TGTGCCAGCAGACTCCCTAGCGGGGGACTAGCGGAGCAGTTCTTT.

V usage is TRBV6-5 and J usage is TRBJ1-3, with D perhaps matching TRBD1 (5 bases). Germline V gene lookup returns CDR1 MNHEY and CDR2 SVGAGI. This CDR3 has 16 amino acids. Trimming left V 2 bases short and J 3 bases short, with 14 bases between. This CDR3 is CASSYRRPGGGNTIYF. CDR3 bases: TGTGCCAGCAGTTACAGGAGACCTGGGGGTGGAAACACCATATATTTT.

This clone came up a few times. The chain combines TRBV27 with TRBJ2-7; 7 bases match TRBD2. The V gene's germline CDR1 is MNHEY and CDR2 SMNVEV (reference sequence). V shed 5 bases, J shed 2 bases, and the junction held 6 bases outside the gene matches. The CDR3 totals 14 residues. In nucleotides, the CDR3 is TGTGCCAGCAGTCCGGTGGGGGGGGCCTACGAGCAGTACTTC. It translates to CASSPVGGAYEQYF.

This clone was recorded a few times. The V and J genes are TRBV6-5 and TRBJ2-7, with D possibly being TRBD1 or TRBD2 (5 bases each). Germline V CDR1 and CDR2: MNHEY, SVGAGI. The CDR3 totals 14 residues. V was pared by 4 bases and J by 2 bases, with 12 bases between. CDR3 loop: CASSSQTGPYEQYF. In nucleotides, the CDR3 is TGTGCCAGCAGTTCCCAGACGGGGCCCTACGAGCAGTACTTC.

A remark on this clone: One end of the junction is discordant with germline, which a read error may explain. The chain carries TRBV28 and TRBJ2-7; D remains unclear. Germline V lookup: CDR1 MDHEN, CDR2 SYDVKM. This CDR3 is built from 12 residues. This CDR3 is CASSLGTDEQSF. The DNA for the CDR3 is TGTGCTAGCAGTTTAGGTACCGACGAGCAGTCCTTC.

The chain joins TRBV20-1 to TRBJ1-3; weak D call: TRBD1 (5 bases). This CDR3 is 17 amino acids long. V lost 0 bases and J 0 bases, leaving 15 bases between the germline ends. Germline CDR1 reads DFQATT; CDR2 reads SNEGSKA (reference sequence). The DNA for the CDR3 is TGCAGTGCTAGAGATTTTCAGGGCCCCATCTCTGGAAACACCATATATTTT. This translates into CSARDFQGPISGNTIYF.